The 31 T cell receptor beta chains given below trace back to one sample, sequenced in a study of blood T cell repertoires in COVID-19. TCRdb's table, derived via immunoSEQ multiplex PCR, lists solely in-frame clones and lacks some. The data contain 150,000 to 200,000 clones, approximately 83% of them singletons. Material for sequencing was PBMCs or T cells enriched from blood (not recorded which). These receptors all come from a woman in her sixties who had recovered from COVID-19.

As concerns this clone: The sample holds other DNA sequences that translate to the same CDR3. J is TRBJ2-1 and V is TRBV5-1; D remains unclear. The CDR3 has 13 amino acids. Trimming pared 0 bases from V and 7 bases from J, leaving 8 bases between. In germline, CDR1 is SGHRS, CDR2 YFSETQ. As DNA, the CDR3 is TGCGCCAGCAGCTTGGGCCAGCGAAATGAGCAGTTCTTC. This codes for CASSLGQRNEQFF.

This clone was seen only a few times. The chain links TRBV12-5 to TRBJ2-1; 11 bases map to TRBD2. Trimming cost V 6 bases and J 6 bases; bases outside gene matches: 1. The CDR3 spans 13 residues. Germline V CDR1 and CDR2: LGHNT, FRNRAP. CDR3 bases: TGTGCTAGTGGACTAGCGGGAGTCAATGAGCAGTTCTTC. Translating it yields CASGLAGVNEQFF.

The genes are TRBV11-2 and TRBJ1-6; no clear D. The CDR3 spans 14 residues. The germline V gene encodes CDR1 SGHAT and CDR2 FQNNGV. The V gene lost 0 bases and the J gene lost 7 bases, with 7 bases spanning the gap. CDR3 DNA sequence: TGTGCCAGCAGCTTAGAGCCGGGGAATTCACCCCTCCACTTT. Amino acid sequence: CASSLEPGNSPLHF.

The V call is TRBV18, the J call TRBJ1-3, with 10 bases fitting TRBD1. CDR3 length equals 17 residues. CDR1 is KGHSH and CDR2 is LQKENI in the germline V gene. After removal of 3 bases from V and 0 bases from J, the junction contained 5 bases not matched to a gene. In DNA, the CDR3 is TGTGCCAGCTCACCCCGGACAGGGGGTAGCTCTGGAAACACCATATATTTT. Its translation: CASSPRTGGSSGNTIYF.

V gene TRBV9 combines with J gene TRBJ2-1; TRBD1 aligns across 12 bases. The CDR3 has 15 amino acids. After removal of 0 bases from V and 10 bases from J, the junction contained 5 bases not matched to a gene. In germline, CDR1 is SGDLS, CDR2 YYNGEE. Here the CDR3 reads CASSVGDRGRREQFF. The DNA for the CDR3 is TGTGCCAGCAGCGTAGGGGACAGGGGGCGTAGGGAGCAGTTCTTC.

The gene calls are TRBV12-3 or TRBV12-4 and TRBJ1-1, with D maybe TRBD1 (5 bases). Trimming cost V 3 bases and J 5 bases, with 10 bases left between them. The CDR3 runs to 13 residues. This chain's CDR3 is CASSFQGGTEAFF. The DNA of the CDR3 is TGTGCCAGCAGTTTTCAGGGTGGGACTGAAGCTTTCTTT.

The genes are TRBV5-1 and TRBJ1-2; TRBD1 aligns across 9 bases. Germline loops: CDR1 SGHRS, CDR2 YFSETQ. Losses at the gene ends were 7 bases for V and 4 bases for J; bases not matched to a gene: 8. The CDR3 covers 14 residues. The CDR3 coding sequence is TGCGCCAGCGGAACCGGGACAGGGATCTATGGCTACACCTTC. As protein: CASGTGTGIYGYTF. The full variable domain, rest sourced from reference TRBV5-1 and TRBJ1-2, is KAGVTQTPRYLIKTRGQQVTLSCSPISGHRSVSWYQQTPGQGLQFLFEYFSETQRNKGNFPGRFSGRQFSNSRSEMNVSTLELGDSALYLCASGTGTGIYGYTFGSGTRLTVV.

The chain combines TRBV28 with TRBJ2-1; D may be TRBD2 (6 bases). The CDR3 loop spans 15 amino acids. V shed 7 bases and J shed 0 bases, with 13 bases lying between them. Germline values: CDR1 MDHEN, CDR2 SYDVKM. The CDR3 reads CASTQDYSSYNEQFF. The CDR3 DNA reads as TGTGCCAGCACCCAGGACTATAGCTCCTACAATGAGCAGTTCTTC. The full variable domain, its missing parts supplied by reference TRBV28 and TRBJ2-1, is DVKVTQSSRYLVKRTGEKVFLECVQDMDHENMFWYRQDPGLGLRLIYFSYDVKMKEKGDIPEGYSVSREKKERFSLILESASTNQTSMYLCASTQDYSSYNEQFFGPGTRLTVL.

The rearrangement links TRBV5-1 to TRBJ1-4; no clear D. CDR3 size: 14 residues. V was cut by 0 bases and J by 4 bases, with 7 bases left in between. Germline CDR1 reads SGHRS; CDR2 reads YFSETQ. CDR3 protein: CASSLGLDNEKLFF. The CDR3 nucleotides are TGCGCCAGCAGCTTGGGACTCGATAATGAAAAACTGTTTTTT.

This clone has more than one count but fewer than ten. This sequence joins TRBV28 and TRBJ1-1; weak D call: TRBD1 (6 bases). Germline V CDR1 and CDR2: MDHEN, SYDVKM. The CDR3 loop spans 13 amino acids. The ends were cut back, 4 bases at V and 4 bases at J, with 10 bases in the middle. CDR3 sequence: CASSSQGRTEAFF. CDR3 nucleotide sequence: TGTGCCAGCAGTTCCCAGGGGCGCACTGAAGCTTTCTTT.

Comment on this clone: The sample has other DNA sequences that encode this CDR3 too. The chain employs TRBV5-1 and TRBJ1-5; D is unclear. V lost 0 bases, J lost 5 bases, and 6 bases lay in between. Germline V lookup: CDR1 SGHRS, CDR2 YFSETQ. CDR3 size: 13 residues. CDR3: CASSLAGDQPQHF. CDR3 coding DNA: TGCGCCAGCAGCTTGGCCGGAGATCAGCCCCAGCATTTT.

The CDR3 bases are TGTGCCAGCAGCGGACAGGGAAAGGGTCAGCCCCAGCATTTT. Amino acid sequence: CASSGQGKGQPQHF. The chain recombines TRBV2 with TRBJ1-5, with 8 positions matching TRBD1. Germline CDR1 SNHLY, CDR2 FYNNEI. This CDR3 contains 14 residues. With V trimmed by 6 bases and J by 6 bases, 7 bases remained unmatched.

This chain joins TRBV7-9 and TRBJ2-1; D perhaps matches TRBD1 (5 bases). This CDR3 contains 15 residues. Germline values: CDR1 SEHNR, CDR2 FQNEAQ (reference sequence). V was trimmed by 5 bases and J by 2 bases, leaving 13 bases between them. This CDR3 reads CASSLRQGTYNEQFF. The CDR3 DNA reads as TGTGCCAGCAGCCTGAGGCAGGGAACCTACAATGAGCAGTTCTTC.

In this sample, this clone turned up a few times. This sequence joins TRBV28 and TRBJ2-1, with D tentatively TRBD2 (6 bases). The CDR3 consists of 14 residues. V lost 3 bases to trimming and J lost 10 bases, with 16 bases between them. Germline CDR1 is MDHEN and CDR2 is SYDVKM. CDR3 residues: CASSLPLGTREQFF. Here the CDR3 DNA reads TGTGCCAGCAGTTTGCCTCTCGGGACTCGGGAGCAGTTCTTC.

The chain joins TRBV5-5 to TRBJ2-1; possibly TRBD2 for D (6 bases). CDR1 is SGHKS, CDR2 YYEKEE, per germline (reference sequence). V lost 4 bases, J lost 0 bases, and 14 bases lay in between. The CDR3 totals 16 residues. The CDR3, as DNA: TGTGCCAGCAGCGTGGGGCTAGCGTACTCCTACAATGAGCAGTTCTTC. Translation: CASSVGLAYSYNEQFF.

The chain is built from TRBV24-1 and TRBJ2-1; a weak D match, TRBD2 (5 bases). Germline loops: CDR1 KGHDR, CDR2 SFDVKD. V gave up 4 bases and J gave up 0 bases, with 9 bases separating them. The CDR3 is 15 amino acids. The CDR3 region is CATSDDTSSYNEQFF. The CDR3 DNA follows: TGTGCCACCAGTGACGACACTAGCTCCTACAATGAGCAGTTCTTC.

The gene calls are TRBV27 and TRBJ1-5; TRBD1 aligns across 7 bases. There are 14 residues in the CDR3. V shed 6 bases, J shed 3 bases, and the junction held 5 bases outside the gene matches. The germline V gene encodes CDR1 MNHEY and CDR2 SMNVEV (reference sequence). The CDR3 reads CASRPGTDNQPQHF. The DNA for the CDR3 is TGTGCCAGCAGACCCGGGACAGACAATCAGCCCCAGCATTTT.

V gene TRBV5-1 combines with J gene TRBJ2-6; TRBD1 matches 10 bases. The germline V gene encodes CDR1 SGHRS and CDR2 YFSETQ. CDR3 length equals 17 residues. The ends lost 4 bases at V and 1 base at J; junction bases unmatched: 5. For the CDR3, the DNA is TGCGCCAGCAGCGCGACAGGGGGCGCTTCTGGGGCCAACGTCCTGACTTTC. This codes for CASSATGGASGANVLTF.

The DNA of the CDR3 is TGTGCTACAATAAAGCAGCCCCAGCATTTT. Amino acid sequence: CATIKQPQHF. The chain joins TRBV15 to TRBJ1-5; D is uncertain. The CDR3 runs 10 residues. Germline CDR1 and CDR2: LNHNV and YYDKDF (reference sequence).

The V and J genes are TRBV6-4 and TRBJ1-3, with TRBD1 identical over 10 bases. Per germline, CDR1 MRHNA and CDR2 SNTAGT. J lost 3 bases, V lost 0 bases, and 14 bases had no gene match. The CDR3 consists of 20 residues. CDR3 sequence: CASSDSIPSDRGHGGNTIYF. In DNA, the CDR3 is TGTGCCAGCAGTGACTCGATACCATCCGACAGGGGGCACGGTGGAAACACCATATATTTT.

The genes are TRBV20-1 and TRBJ2-5; a possible D gene is TRBD1 (7 bases). This CDR3 contains 11 residues. V dropped 7 bases and J dropped 5 bases, with 11 bases sitting between them. Looked up from germline, CDR1 is DFQATT and CDR2 is SNEGSKA (reference sequence). CDR3 residues: CSGRGRETQYF. CDR3 bases: TGCAGTGGGAGGGGGCGCGAGACCCAGTACTTC.

The chain carries TRBV18 and TRBJ2-5; D not certain. This CDR3 spans 12 amino acids. CDR1 is KGHSH, CDR2 LQKENI, per germline. The V end was cut by 5 bases, the J end by 5 bases, with 9 bases between. Here the CDR3 DNA reads TGTGCCAGCTCATCAAACGCGGAGACCCAGTACTTC. This encodes CASSSNAETQYF.

V gene TRBV18 combines with J gene TRBJ1-6; D uncertain. V shed 4 bases and J shed 6 bases, with 7 bases lying between them. Germline-derived CDR1 and CDR2 are KGHSH and LQKENI. The CDR3 extends over 13 amino acids. Here the CDR3 reads CASSRGLNSPLHF. Written as DNA, the CDR3 is TGTGCCAGCTCACGTGGCCTTAATTCACCCCTCCACTTT.

The chain is built from TRBV12-3 or TRBV12-4 and TRBJ1-2; TRBD1 is a possible D gene (5 bases). The CDR3 spans 12 residues. The germline V and J ends were trimmed by 10 bases and 1 base, with 10 bases remaining between them. This CDR3 reads CATGGVNYGYTF. The CDR3 DNA sequence: TGTGCCACTGGGGGGGTTAACTATGGCTACACCTTC.

The chain couples TRBV6-1 to TRBJ2-7; 8 bases match TRBD2. The germline V gene encodes CDR1 MNHNS and CDR2 SASEGT. The trim removed 2 bases at V and 6 bases at J, leaving 6 bases unmatched. The CDR3 covers 14 residues. Written as DNA, the CDR3 is TGTGCCAGCAGTGAATCGGGACTAGTAACCGAGCAGTACTTC. Protein: CASSESGLVTEQYF.

The gene calls are TRBV28 and TRBJ2-5, with TRBD1 as a possible D gene (6 bases). The CDR3 sequence is 13 residues long. V gave up 7 bases and J gave up 4 bases, with 13 bases separating them. CDR1 and CDR2 from the germline V gene are MDHEN and SYDVKM. The CDR3 DNA sequence: TGTGCCAGCAACCAAGCAGGGGTAGAGACCCAGTACTTC. Residues: CASNQAGVETQYF.

The CDR3 here is CASSLGTGFFEQYF. The CDR3 nucleotides are TGTGCCAGCAGCCTCGGGACAGGTTTTTTCGAGCAGTACTTC. The rearrangement joins TRBV5-4 to TRBJ2-7, with 8 bases lining up with TRBD1. This CDR3 is built from 14 residues. V was clipped by 4 bases and J by 6 bases; unmatched bases: 9. Germline V gene lookup returns CDR1 SGHNT and CDR2 YYREEE (reference sequence). Combining the CDR3 with reference TRBV5-4 and TRBJ2-7 gives the whole variable domain ETGVTQSPTHLIKTRGQQVTLRCSSQSGHNTVSWYQQALGQGPQFIFQYYREEENGRGNFPPRFSGLQFPNYSSELNVNALELDDSALYLCASSLGTGFFEQYFGPGTRLTVT.

V and J are TRBV18 and TRBJ2-6, with TRBD1 matching 8 bases. The ends lost 1 base at V and 2 bases at J; junction bases unmatched: 1. Germline V CDR1 and CDR2: KGHSH, LQKENI. This CDR3 has 16 amino acids. The CDR3 region is CASSPLTGAGANVLTF. The CDR3 bases are TGTGCCAGCTCACCACTGACAGGGGCTGGGGCCAACGTCCTGACTTTC.

This clone was observed a few times. V gene TRBV27 combines with J gene TRBJ1-6, with TRBD1 as a possible D gene (6 bases). Germline V gene sequence: CDR1 MNHEY, CDR2 SMNVEV (reference sequence). V was cut by 5 bases and J by 8 bases, with 13 bases left in between. The CDR3 spans 14 residues. CDR3 sequence (DNA): TGTGCCAGCAGTCACAGGGTTAAGGATTCACCCCTCCACTTT. Amino acid sequence: CASSHRVKDSPLHF.

In its sample, this clone was seen a few times. The rearrangement uses TRBV5-1 and TRBJ2-5; a possible D gene is TRBD1 (6 bases). Germline values: CDR1 SGHRS, CDR2 YFSETQ. The CDR3 sequence is 14 residues long. Trimming left V 3 bases short and J 1 base short, with 10 bases between. This chain's CDR3 is CASSSDSTQETQYF. CDR3 nucleotides: TGCGCCAGCAGCTCGGACAGTACCCAAGAGACCCAGTACTTC. The variable domain in full, with the rest retrieved from reference TRBV5-1 and TRBJ2-5, is KAGVTQTPRYLIKTRGQQVTLSCSPISGHRSVSWYQQTPGQGLQFLFEYFSETQRNKGNFPGRFSGRQFSNSRSEMNVSTLELGDSALYLCASSSDSTQETQYFGPGTRLLVL.

A single count supports this clone. The chain employs TRBV29-1 and TRBJ1-2; D remains unclear. CDR3 size: 14 residues. CDR1 is SQVTM and CDR2 is ANQGSEA in the germline V gene. Trimming cost V 0 bases and J 3 bases, with 11 bases left between them. CDR3 bases: TGCAGCGTTGAAGACAGAAGGAGTGACTATGGCTACACCTTC. It is translated as CSVEDRRSDYGYTF.